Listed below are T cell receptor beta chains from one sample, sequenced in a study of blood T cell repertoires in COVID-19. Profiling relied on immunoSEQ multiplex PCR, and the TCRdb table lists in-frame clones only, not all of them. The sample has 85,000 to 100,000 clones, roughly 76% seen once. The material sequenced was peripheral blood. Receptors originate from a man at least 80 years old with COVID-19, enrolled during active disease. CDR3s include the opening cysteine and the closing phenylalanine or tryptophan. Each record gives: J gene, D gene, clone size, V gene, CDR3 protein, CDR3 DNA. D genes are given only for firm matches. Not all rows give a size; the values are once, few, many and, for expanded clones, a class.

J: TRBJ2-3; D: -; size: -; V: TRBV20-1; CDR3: CSASPSAGGYTDTQYF; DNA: TGCAGTGCTAGTCCGTCAGCCGGCGGATACACAGATACGCAGTATTTT
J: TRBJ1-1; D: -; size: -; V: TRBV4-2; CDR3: CASSQDPTRDTEAFF; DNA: TGTGCCAGCAGCCAAGATCCCACCAGGGACACTGAAGCTTTCTTT
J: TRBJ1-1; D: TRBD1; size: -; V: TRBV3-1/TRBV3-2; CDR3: CASSQHTGVSNEAFF; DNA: TGTGCCAGCAGCCAACACACAGGGGTTTCGAATGAAGCTTTCTTT
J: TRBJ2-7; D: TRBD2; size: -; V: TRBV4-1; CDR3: CASSQGLAGGQSSYEQYF; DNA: TGCGCCAGCAGCCAAGGTCTAGCGGGAGGGCAGAGCTCCTACGAGCAGTACTTC
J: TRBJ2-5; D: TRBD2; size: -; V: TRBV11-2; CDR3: CASSLELAGGRETQYF; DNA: TGTGCCAGCAGCTTAGAACTAGCGGGGGGCCGGGAGACCCAGTACTTC
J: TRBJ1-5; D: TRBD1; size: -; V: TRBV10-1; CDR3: CASSEAGGNQPQHF; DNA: TGCGCCAGCAGTGAAGCAGGGGGAAATCAGCCCCAGCATTTT
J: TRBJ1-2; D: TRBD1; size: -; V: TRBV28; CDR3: CASRSPTGAYGYTF; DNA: TGTGCCAGCAGGAGTCCGACAGGGGCCTATGGCTACACCTTC
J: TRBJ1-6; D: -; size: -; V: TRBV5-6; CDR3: CASSLAVGEPLHF; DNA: TGTGCCAGCAGCTTGGCTGTGGGAGAACCCCTCCACTTT
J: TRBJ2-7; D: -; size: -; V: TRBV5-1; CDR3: CASSLMTGGGNEQYF; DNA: TGCGCCAGCAGCTTGATGACCGGCGGAGGAAACGAGCAGTACTTC
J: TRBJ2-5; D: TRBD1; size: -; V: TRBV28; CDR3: CASSGAGRGQAETQYF; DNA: TGTGCCAGCAGCGGGGCGGGCAGGGGGCAGGCAGAGACCCAGTACTTC
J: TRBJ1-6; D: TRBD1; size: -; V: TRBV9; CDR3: CASSSAGQEMDSPLHF; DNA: TGTGCCAGCAGCTCCGCGGGACAGGAGATGGATTCACCCCTCCACTTT
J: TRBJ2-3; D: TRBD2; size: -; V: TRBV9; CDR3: CASSVDSGRITDTQYF; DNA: TGTGCCAGCAGCGTAGATAGCGGGCGAATCACAGATACGCAGTATTTT
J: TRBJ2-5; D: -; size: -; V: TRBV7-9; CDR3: CASSLLRGSGGTQYF; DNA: TGTGCCAGCAGCTTACTTAGGGGGTCTGGGGGGACCCAGTACTTC
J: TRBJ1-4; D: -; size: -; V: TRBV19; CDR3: CASSFYWGDLVREKLFF; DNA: TGTGCCAGTTCATTTTACTGGGGGGACTTAGTGCGGGAAAAACTGTTTTTT
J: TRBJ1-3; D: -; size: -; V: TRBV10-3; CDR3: CAITSDRLTGNTIYF; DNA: TGTGCCATCACCTCAGACAGGCTAACTGGAAACACCATATATTTT
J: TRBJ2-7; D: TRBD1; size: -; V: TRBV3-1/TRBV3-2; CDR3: CASSEQGFSYEQYF; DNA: TGTGCCAGCAGCGAACAGGGGTTCTCCTACGAGCAGTACTTC
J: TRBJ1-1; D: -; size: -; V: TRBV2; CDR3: CASSDRFNTEAFF; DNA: TGTGCCAGCAGTGACCGGTTTAACACTGAAGCTTTCTTT
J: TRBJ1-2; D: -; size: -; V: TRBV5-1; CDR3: CASSLLRQSNYGYTF; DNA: TGCGCCAGCAGCTTGCTTAGACAGAGTAACTATGGCTACACCTTC
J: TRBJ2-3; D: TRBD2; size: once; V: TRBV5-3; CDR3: CARSLSLNTSGGPSDTQYF; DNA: TGTGCCAGAAGCTTGTCTCTCAACACTAGCGGGGGGCCTTCGGATACGCAGTATTTT
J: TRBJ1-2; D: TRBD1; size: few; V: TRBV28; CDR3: CASRTGGHGYTF; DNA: TGTGCCAGCAGGACAGGGGGCCATGGCTACACCTTC
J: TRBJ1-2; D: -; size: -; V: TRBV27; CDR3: CASSLSRRGGAIGYTF; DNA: TGTGCCAGCAGTTTATCTCGAAGGGGGGGGGCGATCGGCTACACCTTC
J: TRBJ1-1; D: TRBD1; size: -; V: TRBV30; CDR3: CAWSPRTGRTEAFF; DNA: TGTGCCTGGAGTCCAAGGACAGGGCGTACTGAAGCTTTCTTT
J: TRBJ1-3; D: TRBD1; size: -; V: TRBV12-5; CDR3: CASGRVQGAGGNTIYF; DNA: TGTGCTAGTGGTCGCGTACAGGGGGCAGGGGGAAACACCATATATTTT
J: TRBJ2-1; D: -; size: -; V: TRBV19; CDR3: CASSAITSSEQFF; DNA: TGTGCCAGTAGTGCCATCACTAGCAGTGAGCAGTTCTTC
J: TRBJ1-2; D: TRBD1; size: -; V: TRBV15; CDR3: CATSLGTGVGYTF; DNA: TGTGCCACCAGCCTCGGGACAGGGGTAGGCTACACCTTC
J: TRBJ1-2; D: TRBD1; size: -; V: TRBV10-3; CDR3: CAISETGQGYYGYTF; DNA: TGTGCCATCAGTGAGACGGGACAGGGTTATTATGGCTACACCTTC
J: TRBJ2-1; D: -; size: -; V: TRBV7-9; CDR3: CASSLAGIYNEQFF; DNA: TGTGCCAGCAGCTTAGCCGGGATCTACAATGAGCAGTTCTTC
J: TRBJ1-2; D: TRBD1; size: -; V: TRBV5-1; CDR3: CASSPTRGQGYTF; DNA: TGCGCCAGCAGCCCTACGAGGGGGCAAGGCTACACCTTC
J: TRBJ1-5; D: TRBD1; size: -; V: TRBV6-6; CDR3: CASSRLDRGGGNQPQHF; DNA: TGTGCCAGCAGTCGATTGGACAGGGGAGGTGGCAATCAGCCCCAGCATTTT
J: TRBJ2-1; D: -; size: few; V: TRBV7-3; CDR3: CASSLNPGAAGPYNEQFF; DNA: TGTGCCAGCAGCTTAAACCCCGGAGCTGCGGGGCCCTACAATGAGCAGTTCTTC
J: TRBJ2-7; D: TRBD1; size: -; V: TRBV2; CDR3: CASSVLNTGQGDYEQYF; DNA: TGTGCCAGCAGTGTATTGAATACGGGACAGGGGGACTACGAGCAGTACTTC
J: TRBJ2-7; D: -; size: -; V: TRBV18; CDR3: CASSPPDNPYEQYF; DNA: TGTGCCAGCTCACCACCAGACAACCCCTACGAGCAGTACTTC
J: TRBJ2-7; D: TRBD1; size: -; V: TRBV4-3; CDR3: CASSPGQGYYEQYF; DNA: TGCGCCAGCAGCCCGGGACAGGGGTACTACGAGCAGTACTTC